The rows below give T cell receptor beta chains drawn from one sample of a study of blood T cells in healthy people across ages. Using its own MiXCR run on the 5' RACE reads, TCRdb lists one record per CDR3 protein. The data hold some 1.4 million distinct CDR3 sequences, with about 43% observed a single time. The sequencing sample was made of blood. The source of these receptors is a woman between 18 and 30 years old in good health. The CDR3 runs from the conserved cysteine through the conserved F or W. Fields, in order: CDR3 protein, CDR3 DNA, V gene, clone size, D gene, J gene. A D gene is named only where the DNA matches it firmly. Clone size is shown for a subset of rows, as once, few, many or a class of expanded clone.

CDR3: CASSLRPSDSYNEQFF; DNA: TGCGCCAGCAGCCTCCGACCCAGTGACAGTTACAATGAGCAGTTCTTC; V: TRBV5-1; size: NA; D: NA; J: TRBJ2-1
CDR3: CASSFGARQPQHF; DNA: TGTGCCAGCAGTTTCGGGGCAAGGCAGCCCCAGCATTTT; V: TRBV12-3/TRBV12-4; size: few; D: NA; J: TRBJ1-5
CDR3: CSAGGEETQYF; DNA: TGCAGCGCAGGGGGTGAAGAGACCCAGTACTTC; V: TRBV29-1; size: many; D: TRBD1; J: TRBJ2-5
CDR3: CASRRDSYNEQFF; DNA: TGTGCCAGCAGACGGGACAGCTACAATGAGCAGTTCTTC; V: TRBV6-5; size: many; D: TRBD1; J: TRBJ2-1
CDR3: CASRVGGPGDTQYF; DNA: TGTGCCAGCAGAGTAGGAGGGCCTGGAGATACGCAGTATTTT; V: TRBV6-1; size: many; D: NA; J: TRBJ2-3
CDR3: CASSVGTSVYNEQFF; DNA: TGTGCCAGCAGCGTCGGGACTAGCGTTTACAATGAGCAGTTCTTC; V: TRBV7-2; size: NA; D: TRBD2; J: TRBJ2-1
CDR3: CASSHSGRATGELFF; DNA: TGTGCCAGCAGCCACAGCGGGAGGGCGACCGGGGAGCTGTTTTTT; V: TRBV3-1; size: few; D: TRBD2; J: TRBJ2-2
CDR3: CAISEAGGKETQYF; DNA: TGTGCCATCAGTGAGGCGGGTGGTAAAGAGACCCAGTACTTC; V: TRBV10-3; size: NA; D: NA; J: TRBJ2-5
CDR3: CAISPGQGSDEQYF; DNA: TGTGCCATCAGTCCGGGACAGGGTTCCGACGAGCAGTACTTC; V: TRBV10-3; size: NA; D: TRBD1; J: TRBJ2-7
CDR3: CASSQVASGTYEQYF; DNA: TGCGCCAGCAGCCAAGTAGCGTCGGGAACCTACGAGCAGTACTTC; V: TRBV4-1; size: NA; D: NA; J: TRBJ2-7
CDR3: CASSHNWSGGVNEQFF; DNA: TGTGCCAGCAGCCACAATTGGTCAGGAGGGGTCAATGAGCAGTTCTTC; V: TRBV12-3/TRBV12-4; size: NA; D: NA; J: TRBJ2-1
CDR3: CASKLSGSTYNEQFF; DNA: TGTGCCAGCAAATTATCCGGGTCCACTTACAATGAGCAGTTCTTC; V: TRBV6-1; size: few; D: NA; J: TRBJ2-1
CDR3: CSSISGEQFF; DNA: TGCAGCTCTATCAGTGGGGAGCAGTTCTTC; V: TRBV29-1; size: NA; D: NA; J: TRBJ2-1
CDR3: CASSHGQLAGEQFF; DNA: TGCGCCAGCAGCCATGGGCAACTAGCGGGGGAGCAGTTCTTC; V: TRBV5-1; size: NA; D: TRBD2; J: TRBJ2-1
CDR3: CASRTSGDTDTQYF; DNA: TGCGCCAGCAGGACTAGCGGGGACACAGATACGCAGTATTTT; V: TRBV5-1; size: many; D: TRBD2; J: TRBJ2-3
CDR3: CSARDPDSSPHTDTQYF; DNA: TGCAGTGCTAGAGACCCCGACAGTTCCCCCCACACAGATACGCAGTATTTT; V: TRBV20-1; size: few; D: NA; J: TRBJ2-3
CDR3: CASSYAGLLGASGTGLDTQYF; DNA: TGTGCCAGCAGTTACGCGGGACTTTTGGGGGCTAGCGGCACAGGCCTTGATACGCAGTATTTT; V: TRBV6-5; size: once; D: NA; J: TRBJ2-3
CDR3: CASSDRGFTDTQYF; DNA: TGTGCCAGCAGTGATCGGGGTTTCACAGATACGCAGTATTTT; V: TRBV6-1; size: many; D: NA; J: TRBJ2-3
CDR3: CASSTGTYQETQYF; DNA: TGCGCCAGCAGCACCGGGACCTATCAAGAGACCCAGTACTTC; V: TRBV5-1; size: NA; D: NA; J: TRBJ2-5
CDR3: CASRQQLAGLYEQYF; DNA: TGCGCCAGCAGACAACAACTAGCGGGACTCTACGAGCAGTACTTC; V: TRBV5-1; size: few; D: TRBD2; J: TRBJ2-7
CDR3: CSAGLGGGNEQFF; DNA: TGCAGCGCCGGACTAGGGGGAGGAAATGAGCAGTTCTTC; V: TRBV29-1; size: NA; D: NA; J: TRBJ2-1
CDR3: CASSTWRGVQPQHF; DNA: TGTGCCAGCTCCACGTGGAGGGGTGTTCAGCCCCAGCATTTT; V: TRBV6-5; size: NA; D: NA; J: TRBJ1-5
CDR3: CASSRRGPSGEQFF; DNA: TGTGCCAGCAGCCGACGGGGCCCCTCCGGGGAGCAGTTCTTC; V: TRBV25-1; size: few; D: NA; J: TRBJ2-1
CDR3: CASSPTPSSYNSPLHF; DNA: TGTGCCAGCAGCCCGACCCCGAGCTCCTATAATTCACCCCTCCACTTT; V: TRBV27; size: NA; D: NA; J: TRBJ1-6
CDR3: CASSASGTVDGYTF; DNA: TGCGCCAGCAGTGCATCCGGGACAGTGGATGGCTACACCTTC; V: TRBV10-2; size: NA; D: TRBD1; J: TRBJ1-2
CDR3: CSARDWGPRGQGSSNSPLHF; DNA: TGCAGTGCTAGAGATTGGGGACCGCGGGGACAGGGTTCTAGTAATTCACCCCTCCACTTT; V: TRBV20-1; size: NA; D: TRBD1; J: TRBJ1-6
CDR3: CASSAWDRGSYEQYF; DNA: TGTGCCAGCAGCGCATGGGACAGGGGGTCCTACGAGCAGTACTTC; V: TRBV12-3/TRBV12-4; size: few; D: TRBD1; J: TRBJ2-7
CDR3: CASSVRTNRLVPDNEQFF; DNA: TGTGCCAGCAGCGTTCGAACAAATCGACTAGTTCCCGACAATGAGCAGTTCTTC; V: TRBV9; size: NA; D: NA; J: TRBJ2-1
CDR3: CASGSGDYLGETQYF; DNA: TGTGCTAGTGGTTCCGGGGACTACCTAGGGGAGACCCAGTACTTC; V: TRBV12-5; size: NA; D: TRBD2; J: TRBJ2-5
CDR3: CASSQSLAGGRNEQYF; DNA: TGCGCCAGCAGCCAAAGTCTTGCGGGAGGGCGTAATGAGCAGTACTTC; V: TRBV4-1; size: once; D: TRBD2; J: TRBJ2-5
CDR3: CASSFGVMNIGGYGYTF; DNA: TGCGCCAGCAGTTTTGGGGTTATGAACATCGGGGGCTATGGCTACACCTTC; V: TRBV5-1; size: few; D: NA; J: TRBJ1-2
CDR3: CATSDPGGIAGGSSYNEQFF; DNA: TGTGCCACCAGTGATCCTGGCGGGATAGCGGGGGGCAGCTCCTACAATGAGCAGTTCTTC; V: TRBV24-1; size: few; D: TRBD2; J: TRBJ2-1
CDR3: CASSLPTSGSRPFF; DNA: TGTGCCAGCAGCTTGCCCACTAGCGGGAGTCGCCCGTTCTTC; V: TRBV5-5; size: NA; D: TRBD2; J: TRBJ2-1
CDR3: CASSPENLGGNEQFF; DNA: TGTGCCAGCAGCCCCGAAAACCTTGGGGGCAATGAGCAGTTCTTC; V: TRBV3-1; size: NA; D: NA; J: TRBJ2-1
CDR3: CASSQDPQGRDTQYF; DNA: TGTGCCAGCAGCCAAGATCCCCAGGGGAGGGATACGCAGTATTTT; V: TRBV3-1; size: NA; D: NA; J: TRBJ2-3
CDR3: CASSQAGGGPYNEQYF; DNA: TGTGCCAGCAGCCAAGCTGGCGGCGGTCCCTACAATGAGCAGTACTTC; V: TRBV4-2; size: few; D: NA; J: TRBJ2-5
CDR3: CASSNSGELETQYF; DNA: TGTGCCAGCAGTAATAGCGGGGAATTAGAGACCCAGTACTTC; V: TRBV6-5; size: NA; D: TRBD2; J: TRBJ2-5
CDR3: CSVEISSETQYF; DNA: TGCAGCGTTGAAATCAGTTCGGAGACCCAGTACTTC; V: TRBV29-1; size: few; D: NA; J: TRBJ2-5
CDR3: CSARASGGAGNIEQYF; DNA: TGCAGTGCTAGGGCAAGCGGGGGGGCTGGCAACATTGAGCAGTACTTC; V: TRBV20-1; size: once; D: TRBD2; J: TRBJ2-7
CDR3: CAWSDGGVTEAFF; DNA: TGTGCCTGGAGCGATGGGGGGGTTACTGAAGCTTTCTTT; V: TRBV30; size: NA; D: NA; J: TRBJ1-1